The rows below give T cell receptor beta chains drawn from one sample of a study of blood T cells in healthy people across ages. TCRdb reanalysed the 5' RACE reads using MiXCR and keeps one entry per CDR3 protein. The sample lists about 1.8 million distinct CDR3 sequences, less than 50% occurring once. The specimen sequenced was blood. The receptors shown here come from a woman in her thirties or forties in good health. The CDR3 runs from the conserved cysteine through the conserved F or W. The D gene is left open where the match is weak. Only part of the rows carry a size: once, few, many, or a class if the clone is expanded.

len	d_gene	j_gene	abundance	v_gene	CDR3aa	CDR3nt
12	.	TRBJ2-7	.	TRBV12-3/TRBV12-4	CASTLQRSEQYF	TGTGCCAGCACTTTACAAAGAAGCGAGCAGTACTTC
14	TRBD2	TRBJ2-7	few	TRBV9	CASSVSSGTYEQYF	TGTGCCAGCAGCGTCTCTAGCGGGACCTACGAGCAGTACTTC
15	.	TRBJ1-2	.	TRBV7-9	CASSPLGSANYGYTF	TGTGCCAGCAGCCCCCTCGGCAGCGCTAACTATGGCTACACCTTC
11	.	TRBJ2-3	.	TRBV5-1	CAGSLGDTQYF	TGCGCCGGCAGCTTGGGAGATACGCAGTATTTT
12	TRBD1	TRBJ1-1	.	TRBV10-3	CAIRGTAAEAFF	TGTGCCATCAGGGGGACAGCGGCTGAAGCTTTCTTT
18	.	TRBJ1-2	.	TRBV11-2	CASSFRKSMTVTNYGYTF	TGTGCCAGCAGCTTCCGAAAAAGCATGACGGTGACTAACTATGGCTACACCTTC
13	.	TRBJ2-5	few	TRBV18	CASSPQGVETQYF	TGTGCCAGCAGTCCACAGGGTGTAGAGACCCAGTACTTC
13	.	TRBJ1-3	.	TRBV7-2	CASSTVAGNTIYF	TGTGCCAGCAGCACGGTTGCTGGAAACACCATATATTTT
14	.	TRBJ2-3	few	TRBV10-3	CAIRGTRGGDTQYF	TGTGCCATCAGGGGGACTCGGGGCGGAGATACGCAGTATTTT
13	TRBD1	TRBJ1-2	.	TRBV20-1	CSAVRDSSYGYTF	TGCAGTGCTGTCCGGGACAGCTCCTATGGCTACACCTTC
14	.	TRBJ2-5	few	TRBV28	CASRPSGGGETQYF	TGTGCCAGCAGGCCATCAGGGGGAGGGGAGACCCAGTACTTC
17	.	TRBJ2-2	.	TRBV3-1	CASNDGGVGLGTGELFF	TGTGCCAGCAACGACGGAGGGGTCGGATTAGGCACCGGGGAGCTGTTTTTT
18	TRBD2	TRBJ2-1	.	TRBV9	CASSVTGPAGGYYNEQFF	TGTGCCAGCAGCGTGACCGGACCAGCGGGGGGATACTACAATGAGCAGTTCTTC
14	.	TRBJ1-6	.	TRBV10-3	CAISESEENSPLHF	TGTGCCATCAGTGAGTCGGAGGAGAATTCACCCCTCCACTTT
14	.	TRBJ2-7	.	TRBV27	CASSLQGQAYEQYF	TGTGCCAGCAGTTTACAGGGCCAGGCCTACGAGCAGTACTTC
13	TRBD1	TRBJ2-7	many	TRBV7-2	CASSPRDRDQQYF	TGTGCCAGCAGCCCCAGGGACAGGGACCAACAGTACTTC
14	.	TRBJ1-5	.	TRBV6-2/TRBV6-3	CASSYSIPNQPQHF	TGTGCCAGCAGTTACTCGATCCCGAATCAGCCCCAGCATTTT
16	.	TRBJ2-7	.	TRBV6-1	CASRIRGDQGHNEQYF	TGTGCCAGCAGGATTAGAGGGGACCAGGGACACAACGAGCAGTACTTC
16	TRBD1	TRBJ2-2	.	TRBV5-1	CASSLADRGYTGELFF	TGCGCCAGCAGCCTGGCGGACAGGGGTTACACCGGGGAGCTGTTTTTT
15	.	TRBJ2-3	.	TRBV6-5	CASSYFGGHTDTQYF	TGTGCCAGCAGTTACTTCGGGGGTCACACAGATACGCAGTATTTT
18	TRBD2	TRBJ2-3	few	TRBV12-3/TRBV12-4	CASSFWAGGLEGTDTQYF	TGTGCCAGCAGTTTCTGGGCGGGGGGGCTGGAGGGCACAGATACGCAGTATTTT
15	TRBD2	TRBJ2-5	few	TRBV7-3	CASSHSGGAGETQYF	TGTGCCAGCAGCCATAGCGGGGGGGCCGGAGAGACCCAGTACTTC
14	.	TRBJ1-2	.	TRBV25-1	CASSEFPRNGGYTF	TGTGCCAGCAGTGAATTCCCCCGGAACGGTGGCTACACCTTC
15	.	TRBJ2-1	.	TRBV11-2	CASSDTQGSYNEQFF	TGTGCCAGCAGCGATACACAGGGATCTTACAATGAGCAGTTCTTC
14	TRBD1	TRBJ2-5	.	TRBV7-2	CASSLTTGRQTQYF	TGTGCCAGCAGCCTGACGACAGGGCGGCAGACCCAGTACTTC
12	.	TRBJ1-1	.	TRBV6-6	CATLTGNTEAFF	TGTGCCACCTTGACAGGGAACACTGAAGCTTTCTTT
17	TRBD1	TRBJ2-3	.	TRBV6-2/TRBV6-3	CASSYDRTGASTDTQYF	TGTGCCAGCAGTTACGACCGAACAGGGGCTAGCACAGATACGCAGTATTTT
17	.	TRBJ2-2	.	TRBV14	CASSPYQGRGLTGELFF	TGTGCCAGCAGCCCTTACCAGGGCAGGGGTCTCACCGGGGAGCTGTTTTTT
17	.	TRBJ2-1	.	TRBV7-9	CASTIPEGLSSYNEQFF	TGTGCCAGCACCATACCAGAAGGGCTGAGCTCCTACAATGAGCAGTTCTTC
16	TRBD1	TRBJ2-7	.	TRBV14	CASSQFSWTGGFEQYF	TGTGCCAGCAGCCAATTTTCTTGGACAGGGGGGTTCGAGCAGTACTTC
17	TRBD1	TRBJ2-7	.	TRBV6-2/TRBV6-3	CASSRGRRTGGTYEQYF	TGTGCCAGCAGTAGGGGACGAAGGACAGGGGGTACCTACGAGCAGTACTTC
16	TRBD2	TRBJ2-4	.	TRBV5-1	CASSYTSGVSGEIQYF	TGCGCCAGCAGTTACACTAGCGGGGTCTCTGGAGAAATTCAGTACTTC
18	TRBD1	TRBJ2-1	.	TRBV7-8	CASSLEQGAQIIHNEQFF	TGTGCCAGCAGCTTAGAACAGGGGGCGCAAATCATCCACAATGAGCAGTTCTTC
15	.	TRBJ2-3	.	TRBV9	CASSVRGPPQDTQYF	TGTGCCAGCAGCGTCCGGGGGCCACCCCAAGATACGCAGTATTTT
16	.	TRBJ1-2	.	TRBV4-1	CASSQDRGRLPYGYTF	TGCGCCAGCAGCCAAGACCGAGGCCGACTCCCCTATGGCTACACCTTC
13	.	TRBJ2-7	.	TRBV20-1	CSAFGAIGSEQYF	TGCAGTGCTTTCGGGGCAATCGGCAGCGAGCAGTACTTC
17	TRBD2	TRBJ2-1	.	TRBV7-2	CASSLVRASGGLNEQFF	TGTGCCAGCAGCTTAGTTCGAGCGAGCGGGGGCCTCAATGAGCAGTTCTTC
16	TRBD1	TRBJ2-5	.	TRBV27	CASSRRQGRGQETQYF	TGTGCCAGCAGTCGTAGACAGGGGAGAGGCCAAGAGACCCAGTACTTC
15	.	TRBJ1-6	few	TRBV20-1	CSARDGLNRDSPLHF	TGCAGTGCTAGAGACGGACTTAACCGAGATTCACCCCTCCACTTT
16	.	TRBJ1-6	.	TRBV27	CASREEEPRYNSPLHF	TGTGCCAGCCGGGAGGAGGAGCCTAGGTATAATTCACCCCTCCACTTT
14	.	TRBJ2-1	.	TRBV5-1	CASQDWGAYNEQFF	TGCGCCAGCCAAGACTGGGGAGCCTACAATGAGCAGTTCTTC
10	.	TRBJ1-6	.	TRBV7-3	CASSFGPLHF	TGTGCCAGCAGCTTTGGCCCCCTCCACTTT